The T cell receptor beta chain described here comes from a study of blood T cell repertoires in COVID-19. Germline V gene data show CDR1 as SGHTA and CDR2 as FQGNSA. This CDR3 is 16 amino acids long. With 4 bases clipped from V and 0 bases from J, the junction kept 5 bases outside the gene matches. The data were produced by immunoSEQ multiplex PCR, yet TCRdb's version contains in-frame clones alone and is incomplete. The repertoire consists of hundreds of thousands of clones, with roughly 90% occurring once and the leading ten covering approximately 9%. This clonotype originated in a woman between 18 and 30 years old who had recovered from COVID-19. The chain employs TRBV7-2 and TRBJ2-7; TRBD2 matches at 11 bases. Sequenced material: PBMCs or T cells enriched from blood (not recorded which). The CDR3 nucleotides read TGTGCCAGCAGCTCTTTAGCGGGGGGGACCTCCTACGAGCAGTACTTC. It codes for CASSSLAGGTSYEQYF.